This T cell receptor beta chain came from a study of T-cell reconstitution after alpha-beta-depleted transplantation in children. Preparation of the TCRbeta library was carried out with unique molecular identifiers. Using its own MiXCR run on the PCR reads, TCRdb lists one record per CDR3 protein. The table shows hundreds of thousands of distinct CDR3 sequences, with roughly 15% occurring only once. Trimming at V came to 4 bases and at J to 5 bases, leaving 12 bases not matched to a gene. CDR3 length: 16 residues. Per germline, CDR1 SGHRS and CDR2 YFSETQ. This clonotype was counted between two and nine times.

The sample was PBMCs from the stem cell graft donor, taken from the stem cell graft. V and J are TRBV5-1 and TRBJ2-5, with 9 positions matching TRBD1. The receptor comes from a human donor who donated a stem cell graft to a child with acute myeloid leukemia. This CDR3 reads CASSTGQGGGMETQYF. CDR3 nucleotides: TGCGCCAGCAGCACGGGACAGGGAGGAGGAATGGAGACCCAGTACTTC.